This entry describes one TCR beta chain. Its antigen is not known. The sample originates from a study of cytomegalovirus exposure and HLA in healthy donors. Study-level points and caveats: Using a false discovery rate of 0.05, a later analysis showed that 15,000 to 20,000 TCR beta sequences were associated with HLA alleles.

Trimming cost V 7 bases and J 6 bases; bases outside gene matches: 2. The CDR3 has 11 residues. Germline CDR1 MNHNY, CDR2 SVGAGI (reference sequence). Use of 60 Vbeta and 13 Jbeta primers characterized the PCR. Clones were read by immunoSEQ multiplex PCR, and TCRdb kept only the in-frame ones, dropping some. Counted here are 65,000 or so clones, 62% occurring once; the ten biggest clones make up about 3%. Sequenced: PBMCs. The rearrangement links TRBV6-6 to TRBJ2-7; TRBD2 matches at 8 bases. The sequence was collected from a man aged 25-40 years in good health and CMV-seronegative. The CDR3 nucleotides are TGTGCCAGCAAGCGGGAGCCCGAGCAGTACTTC. It codes for CASKREPEQYF.